This T cell receptor beta chain was identified in a study of blood T cells in healthy people across ages (dated by TCRdb to the mid-2010s). Turning to the overall study: In model experiments, template switching captured roughly one uniquely barcoded TCR beta cDNA molecule for every two T cells. Donors were grouped into four age groups: young (average roughly 17 years), middle-aged (39), aged (over 55) and long-lived (about 90). The study analyzed two additional independent replicas of 1 million unique cDNA reads from the same blood draw for two donors, one aged 18 to 30 and one aged 80 or older. To track age-related changes in TCR beta repertoire diversity, the study relied on deep sequencing normalized with unique cDNA molecular identifiers. To avoid experimental bias, donors of different ages were randomly spread across the sequencing lanes. General findings and caveats noted by the study authors: Conclusive comparison of naive and antigen-experienced compartments was prevented by the profiling of bulk unsorted PBMCs. The long-lived group showed more naive CD4+ T cells, fewer expanded clones and increased TCR diversity than the aged group, suggesting age selection. A strong correlation was found between observed TCR beta diversity and the percentage of naive T cells measured by flow cytometry. Donor CMV infection status was unknown, potentially confounding age-related changes in expanded clonotypes. Observed TCR beta diversity per million T cells fell roughly linearly with age, and a significant reduction was already apparent by age around 40. Estimates of total diversity based on one million sequenced T cells were considered lower bounds and underestimates.

Libraries were prepared through 5' RACE. These reads were obtained on an Illumina HiSeq 2500. A second PCR of 7 to 11 cycles was run with a J-beta primer mix and a sample-barcoded 5' primer. A template-switch 5' adaptor carrying 12 random nucleotides introduced a unique molecular identifier onto each TCR beta cDNA molecule. At least 3 million CDR3-containing paired-end reads were obtained from each sample. First-strand cDNA was synthesized from all RNA with the Mint cDNA synthesis kit, primed by a TRBC-specific oligonucleotide. Following uracil-DNA glycosylase treatment, a first 18-cycle PCR with universal primers M1SS and BC2_uni_R was performed on all cDNA. On the authors' methods: Each sample was normalized by randomly selecting 1 million high-quality reads, each carrying a distinct molecular identifier. Reads sharing molecular identifiers were discarded rather than binned into consensus sequences. CDR3 identification, clonotype clustering and error correction used MiTCR with a Q25 quality threshold and the strictest error-elimination algorithm. A nonparametric unseen species model using Euler transformation provided a lower-bound estimate of total TCR beta diversity. Using fastp at Q25 and MiXCR, TCRdb reprocessed the public reads and kept productive beta chains. Each CDR3 protein gets just one entry, which takes the most common genes and DNA from the rows behind it. These V and J calls rely on TCRdb rather than the paper's analysis. For this sample there are about 620,000 distinct CDR3 sequences; approximately 52% appear just once. The ten largest account for about 13% of the sample.

As concerns this clonotype: Its antigen is still unknown. No base-level quality is on record; no much larger clone is a single base apart.

CDR1 is given as LGHDT and CDR2 as YNNKEL, both from the germline V gene (reference sequence). Germline trimming amounts to 4 bases on V and 8 bases on J, with 10 as the count of junction bases outside the gene matches. The CDR3 measures 14 amino acids from cysteine to phenylalanine. The CDR3 DNA has 42 bases and is translated from base 1. Donors were approximately 42 systemically healthy Caucasian individuals from Russia aged roughly 6 to 90 years. Each donor gave ten milliliters of peripheral blood, collected into EDTA-treated Vacutainer tubes. Ficoll-Paque density-gradient centrifugation was used to isolate PBMCs, with at least 6.5 million per sample. Total RNA was extracted from PBMCs with Trizol reagent, with at least 6 micrograms obtained per sample. The percentages of naive CD45RAhigh/CD27high T cells were determined by flow cytometry on a PBMC aliquot from every donor.

Rearrangement joined TRBV3-1 to TRBJ1-2, and 7 junction bases match TRBD1. The sequenced sample was blood. The origin of this receptor is an elderly woman in good health. The CDR3 corresponds to CASSPRQGIDGYTF. Here is the DNA: TGTGCCAGCAGCCCCAGACAGGGAATCGACGGCTACACCTTC.